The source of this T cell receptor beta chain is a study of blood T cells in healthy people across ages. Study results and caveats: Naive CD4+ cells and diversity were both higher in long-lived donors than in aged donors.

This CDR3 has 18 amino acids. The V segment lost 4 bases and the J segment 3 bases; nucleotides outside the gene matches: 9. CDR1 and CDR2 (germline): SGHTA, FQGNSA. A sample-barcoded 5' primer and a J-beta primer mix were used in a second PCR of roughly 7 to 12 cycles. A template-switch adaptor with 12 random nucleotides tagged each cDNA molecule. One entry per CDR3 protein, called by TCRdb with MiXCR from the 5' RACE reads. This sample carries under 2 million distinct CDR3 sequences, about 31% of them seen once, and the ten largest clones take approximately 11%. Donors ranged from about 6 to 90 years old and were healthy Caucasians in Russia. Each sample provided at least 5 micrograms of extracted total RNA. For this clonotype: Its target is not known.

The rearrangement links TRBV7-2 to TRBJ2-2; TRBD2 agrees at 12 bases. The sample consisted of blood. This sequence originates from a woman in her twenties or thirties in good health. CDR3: CASSSRTSGKGHTGELFF. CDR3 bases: TGTGCCAGCAGCTCTCGGACTAGCGGGAAAGGGCACACCGGGGAGCTGTTTTTT.